A selection of T cell receptor beta chains follows, all from one sample in a study of early T cells in non-severe SARS-CoV-2 infection. One entry per CDR3 protein results from TCRdb running MiXCR on the 5' RACE reads. The data contain more than 80,000 distinct CDR3 sequences, approximately 14% of them seen just once; the ten biggest clones take up around 1.5%. The sample consisted of whole blood. These receptors all stem from an adult who was a healthcare worker with PCR-confirmed SARS-CoV-2 infection or an uninfected control (not recorded which). Each CDR3 is given with its conserved first and last residue. A D gene is named only where the DNA matches it firmly. A clone size is listed for some rows: how often the clone was seen (once, few, many), or a class if it is expanded.

cdr3_length j_call clone_size d_call v_call cdr3_aa cdr3_nt
18 TRBJ2-3 many - TRBV25-1 CASSDYKGGLVGPDTQYF TGTGCCAGCAGTGACTATAAGGGGGGGCTGGTGGGGCCAGATACGCAGTATTTT
13 TRBJ1-2 medium-sized TRBD1 TRBV28 CASTSRDRDGYTF TGTGCCAGCACTTCCCGGGACAGAGATGGCTACACCTTC
16 TRBJ2-5 - TRBD1 TRBV7-3 CASSPTPGTALETQYF TGTGCCAGCAGCCCTACCCCCGGGACAGCCCTAGAGACCCAGTACTTC
13 TRBJ2-3 - - TRBV10-3 CAINFQITDTQYF TGTGCCATCAATTTTCAGATCACAGATACGCAGTATTTT
19 TRBJ2-7 many - TRBV3-1 CASSQESPKSGRAPFEQYF TGTGCCAGCAGCCAAGAGTCCCCCAAGTCCGGCAGGGCCCCCTTTGAGCAGTACTTC
14 TRBJ2-5 many TRBD2 TRBV5-1 CASTLAGGHGTQYF TGCGCCAGCACTTTGGCGGGGGGGCATGGGACCCAGTACTTC
13 TRBJ2-7 few - TRBV25-1 CASSRTPTYEQYF TGTGCCAGCAGCCGAACACCCACCTACGAGCAGTACTTC
18 TRBJ2-1 many - TRBV7-6 CASSLVAGATSSYNEQFF TGTGCCAGCAGCTTAGTCGCGGGGGCCACGAGCTCCTACAATGAGCAGTTCTTC
15 TRBJ1-6 - - TRBV20-1 CSARDLGSYNSPLHF TGCAGTGCTAGAGACTTGGGATCCTATAATTCACCCCTCCACTTT
12 TRBJ2-3 - - TRBV15 CATSRDTDTQYF TGTGCCACCAGCAGAGACACAGATACGCAGTATTTT
15 TRBJ2-7 - - TRBV21-1 CASSKVERGGHEQYF TGTGCCAGCAGCAAAGTTGAGCGGGGGGGCCACGAGCAGTACTTC
14 TRBJ1-1 few - TRBV18 CASSPKEMNTEAFF TGTGCCAGCTCACCGAAGGAGATGAACACTGAAGCTTTCTTT
13 TRBJ1-1 few - TRBV10-2 CASSAPGAVEAFF TGCGCCAGCAGTGCACCCGGGGCCGTTGAAGCTTTCTTT
13 TRBJ1-2 few TRBD1 TRBV29-1 CSVSDRVDYGYTF TGCAGCGTCAGCGACAGGGTCGACTATGGCTACACCTTC
10 TRBJ2-1 - - TRBV20-1 CSAADNEQFF TGCAGTGCTGCTGACAATGAGCAGTTCTTC
11 TRBJ2-1 many - TRBV27 CASSSANEQFF TGTGCCAGCAGTAGTGCGAATGAGCAGTTCTTC
13 TRBJ1-5 few - TRBV18 CASSLGANQPQHF TGTGCCAGCTCACTTGGGGCGAATCAGCCCCAGCATTTT
18 TRBJ2-7 - - TRBV19 CASSPDQGSGLISYEQYF TGTGCCAGTAGTCCCGACCAGGGGTCCGGGCTGATCTCCTACGAGCAGTACTTC
14 TRBJ1-2 - TRBD1 TRBV7-3 CASSPTGSSCGYTF TGTGCCAGCAGCCCGACAGGGTCGTCCTGTGGCTACACCTTC
13 TRBJ1-2 few - TRBV2 CASSDGVYYGYTF TGTGCCAGCAGTGACGGGGTGTACTATGGCTACACCTTC
13 TRBJ1-6 - - TRBV6-5 CATTWGPNSPLHF TGTGCCACCACATGGGGCCCAAATTCACCCCTCCACTTT
14 TRBJ1-1 - TRBD1 TRBV5-1 CASSLQGANTEAFF TGCGCCAGCAGCTTACAGGGGGCGAACACTGAAGCTTTCTTT
16 TRBJ2-3 many - TRBV30 CAWSVHPPGQQDTQYF TGTGCCTGGAGTGTACACCCCCCTGGACAGCAAGATACGCAGTATTTT
15 TRBJ2-7 many - TRBV6-5 CASSYSGNIMGEQYF TGTGCCAGCAGTTACTCCGGGAACATTATGGGGGAGCAGTACTTC
16 TRBJ2-1 many TRBD1 TRBV11-2 CASSPRTGGEPSKQFF TGTGCCAGCAGCCCTCGGACAGGGGGGGAACCCAGTAAGCAGTTCTTC
17 TRBJ2-1 - - TRBV6-5 CASSYSLTRSGYNEQFF TGTGCCAGCAGTTACTCTTTGACCCGCTCGGGGTACAATGAGCAGTTCTTC
13 TRBJ2-1 - TRBD2 TRBV9 CASGLAGGNEQFF TGTGCCAGCGGACTAGCGGGGGGAAATGAGCAGTTCTTC
20 TRBJ2-3 many TRBD2 TRBV7-9 CASILEFGLAGGSGTDTQYF TGTGCCAGCATCCTTGAGTTCGGACTAGCGGGGGGGTCGGGCACAGATACGCAGTATTTT
14 TRBJ1-1 many - TRBV11-2 CASSLPTSNTEAFF TGTGCCAGCAGCTTACCTACATCGAACACTGAAGCTTTCTTT
13 TRBJ2-5 few TRBD2 TRBV20-1 CSAGAGGLETQYF TGCAGTGCCGGAGCGGGGGGGCTAGAGACCCAGTACTTC
13 TRBJ2-1 many - TRBV4-3 CASSQALYNEQFF TGCGCCAGCAGCCAAGCGCTCTACAATGAGCAGTTCTTC
15 TRBJ2-7 - TRBD1 TRBV2 CASSVRQGEAYEQYF TGTGCCAGCAGTGTCCGACAGGGGGAAGCTTACGAGCAGTACTTC
15 TRBJ2-2 many TRBD2 TRBV19 CASSRLAGNTGELFF TGTGCCAGTAGTAGGCTAGCGGGTAACACCGGGGAGCTGTTTTTT
14 TRBJ2-2 - - TRBV7-3 CASSLSFGTGELFF TGTGCCAGCAGCTTAAGTTTCGGCACCGGGGAGCTGTTTTTT
13 TRBJ1-1 - TRBD1 TRBV14 CASSRQGSSEAFF TGTGCCAGCAGTCGACAGGGTTCCAGTGAAGCTTTCTTT